Below, one TCR beta chain is given with its context. The target antigen is unknown. The V end lost 3 bases, the J end lost 3 bases, and 8 bases lay between the germline ends. CDR1 and CDR2 (germline): KGHSH, LQKENI. CDR3 length equals 13 residues. TCRdb keeps only in-frame clones here, not all; method: immunoSEQ multiplex PCR. The data show roughly 120,000 clones, about 88% seen once. The data originate from a study of T cell responses to AZD1222 COVID-19 vaccine. Study-wide findings and caveats: Females outnumbered males among donors, who were mostly white British; clonal diversity was possibly underestimated. Following two doses of AZD1222, Spike-specific TCR breadth and depth rose. Close to half of spike-specific TCRs reportedly recognize unmutated variant regions. Just a handful of AZD1222 recipients were seropositive at baseline.

The rearrangement links TRBV18 to TRBJ1-1; no clear D gene. The sequence derives from an adult in good health. The sequencing here drew on peripheral blood, taken on day 0 of AZD1222 vaccination. The CDR3 DNA reads TGTGCCAGCTCACCCCCGGGGTACACTGAAGCTTTCTTT. Its translation is CASSPPGYTEAFF.